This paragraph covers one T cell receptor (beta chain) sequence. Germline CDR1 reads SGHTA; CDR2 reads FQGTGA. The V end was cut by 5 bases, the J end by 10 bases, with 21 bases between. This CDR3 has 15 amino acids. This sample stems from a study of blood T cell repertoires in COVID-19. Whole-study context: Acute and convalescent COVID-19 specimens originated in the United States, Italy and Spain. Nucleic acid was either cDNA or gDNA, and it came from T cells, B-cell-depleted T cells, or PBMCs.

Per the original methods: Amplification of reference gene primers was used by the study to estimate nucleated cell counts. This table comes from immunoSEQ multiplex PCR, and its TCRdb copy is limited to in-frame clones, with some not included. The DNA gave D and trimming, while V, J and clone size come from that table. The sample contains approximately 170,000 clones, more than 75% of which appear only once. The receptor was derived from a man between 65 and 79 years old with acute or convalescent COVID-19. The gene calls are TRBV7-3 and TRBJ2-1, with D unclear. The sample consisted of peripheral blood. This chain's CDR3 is CASSLTQPGVGEQFF. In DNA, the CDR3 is TGTGCCAGCAGCCTCACACAGCCCGGTGTGGGCGAGCAGTTCTTC.